This TCR beta chain originates from a study of blood T cell repertoires in COVID-19 (dated by TCRdb to about 2020). As for the study more broadly: The collaborator samples originated in the United States, Italy and Spain and spanned the acute and convalescent phases of COVID-19. The samples were drawn from the first 160 participants of the ongoing ImmuneRACE study and from 950 to 1,500 subjects provided by 6 global collaborators. HLA class I and class II types, where available, came from metadata supplied by the sample provider rather than from assay-based typing. The dataset comprised deeply sampled blood TCRbeta repertoires from subjects exposed to, actively infected with, or recovered from COVID-19. The repertoires were made available in a free public database intended to serve as a resource for research on the immune response to SARS-CoV-2. The material from the prospective study consisted of cDNA or gDNA derived from T cells, B-cell-depleted T cells, or PBMCs. A de-identified subject ID, COVID-19 status, age in years and sex were almost always included in the sample metadata.

CDR1 KGHSH and CDR2 LQKENI are derived from the germline V gene. The CDR3 sequence holds 14 residues, the cysteine and phenylalanine included. Here the CDR3 DNA is all that survives: 42 bases in frame from base 1. The V and J ends are trimmed by 1 base and 0 bases, leaving 5 bases between them. The table lists this clone with a count of one. There is no known antigen for this receptor. No base quality values were provided; no much bigger clone lies one nucleotide off. Study-wide conclusions, independent of this receptor: Clinical and demographic metadata were provided uncurated, with the amount varying by source and participant.

TCRbeta CDR3 regions were amplified from genomic DNA using the immunoSEQ Assay, a bias-controlled multiplex PCR. The authors' analysis ran thus. Nucleated cell counts per sample were estimated from amplification of reference gene primers within the assay. To quantify the absolute abundance of each unique TCRbeta CDR3 rearrangement, sequence reads were collapsed and filtered. For each sample, productive Simpson clonality was calculated by taking the square root of Simpson's diversity index across productive rearrangements. Sourced from immuneACCESS, this table was stored by TCRdb with only in-frame sequences that have V and J called. A share of the clones is absent; for the studies checked, an unresolved V gene accounts for under half, and the remainder has no known explanation. Clonal size and the V and J genes are those of that table, whereas D and trimming came from the DNA. This sample is represented by over 250,000 clones; around 91% of them were singletons. Over 2% of the sample is held by the ten biggest clonotypes.

Enrolling through a virtual design, the prospective study's participants ranged in age from roughly 18 to 95 years and lived across 20 to 25 United States geographic areas. In the prospective study, participants were assigned to cohorts based on the clinical history participants reported in a screening survey and a study questionnaire. Recovered participants in ImmuneRACE Cohort 3 were defined as having two consecutive negative NP/OP PCR tests, clearance from a healthcare professional, or resolution of symptoms. In the prospective study, whole blood, serum and a nasopharyngeal or oropharyngeal swab were collected from each participant by mobile phlebotomists. Participants in the prospective study had the option to provide additional blood draws and questionnaires over an approximately 2-month period. Before DNA extraction, blood samples from the prospective study were shipped at room temperature or frozen.

The source is a young woman who had recovered from COVID-19. The specimen was PBMCs or T cells enriched from blood (not recorded which). The rearranged chain carries TRBV18 and TRBJ2-3; a confident D gene designation cannot be given. The nucleotides read TGTGCCAGCTCACCACGCGAAAGCACAGATACGCAGTATTTT. Translated, it gives CASSPRESTDTQYF.